This TCR beta chain was found in a study of blood T cells in healthy people across ages. The use of a sample-barcoded 5' primer and a J-beta primer mix characterized a second PCR of about 7 to 12 cycles. A single record per CDR3 protein comes from TCRdb applying MiXCR to the 5' RACE reads. The sample records fewer than 900,000 distinct CDR3 sequences, 36% being singletons. Notes on the study in general: Long-lived donors carried more naive CD4+ cells and greater diversity than aged donors.

CDR1 and CDR2 from the germline V gene are DFQATT and SNEGSKA (reference sequence). V was cut by 5 bases and J by 7 bases, with 15 bases left in between. There are 13 residues in the CDR3. Russia was home to the donors, healthy Caucasian individuals aged about 6 to 90. No fewer than 6 micrograms of total RNA were isolated from every sample. Concerning this clonotype: Its antigen remains unknown. One base away lies a much larger clone, so this may be a sequencing read error.

The sequenced sample was blood. The TCR was taken from a man aged 18-30 years in good health. The chain combines TRBV20-1 with TRBJ2-1; D assignment may be TRBD1 or TRBD2 (7 bases each). CDR3 residues: CSASGLQGNEQFF. CDR3 coding DNA: TGCAGTGCTTCGGGACTACAGGGGAATGAGCAGTTCTTC.